This is a list of T cell receptor beta chains from one sample in a study of T-cell reconstitution after alpha-beta-depleted transplantation in children. TCRdb re-analysed the PCR reads in MiXCR, keeping a single row per CDR3 protein. The sample holds about 600,000 distinct CDR3 sequences, 10% to 15% seen once. Here the sequenced sample was PBMCs, mostly from graft donor cells, taken 360 days after TCRalphabeta/CD19-depleted stem cell transplant. The receptors here all came from a male patient between 5 and 17 years old who had a stem cell transplant for acute myeloid leukemia, so the T cells may come from the graft donor. Both conserved end residues are part of each CDR3. The order of the fields is V gene, D gene, clone size, J gene, CDR3 DNA, CDR3 protein. The D gene is left open where the match is weak. Clone size appears in some rows only: once, few, many, or a class for an expanded clone.

>TRBV7-2|TRBD2|few|TRBJ2-7
TGTGCCAGCAGCTACCCGGGACTAGCGGAATTCTACGAGCAGTACTTC
CASSYPGLAEFYEQYF
>TRBV20-1|.|.|TRBJ2-7
TGCAGTGCTAGAGATCGGGGGCGGGGCCAGGGTCTGCTCTACGAGCAGTACTTC
CSARDRGRGQGLLYEQYF
>TRBV12-3/TRBV12-4|.|.|TRBJ2-1
TGTGCCAGCAGCCGTCCCGGGGTAGACTACTACAATGAGCAGTTCTTC
CASSRPGVDYYNEQFF
>TRBV12-3/TRBV12-4|TRBD2|.|TRBJ2-2
TGTGCCAGCAGTTACCGGCCACTAGCGGGGGGAAACACCGGGGAGCTGTTTTTT
CASSYRPLAGGNTGELFF
>TRBV2|TRBD2|.|TRBJ2-1
TGTACCAGCACCCGGGGAGGACTAGCGGGTTGGGCCTACAATGAGCAGTTCTTC
CTSTRGGLAGWAYNEQFF
>TRBV4-3|.|.|TRBJ2-5
TGCGCCAGCAGCCAAGATTTATATATGCCCCAACAAGAGACCCAGTACTTC
CASSQDLYMPQQETQYF
>TRBV12-5|TRBD1|.|TRBJ1-6
TGTGCTAGTGATAGGACAGGTACTAATTCACCCCTCCACTTT
CASDRTGTNSPLHF
>TRBV20-1|.|few|TRBJ2-1
TGCAGTGCTAGTCACAGGGAAAGTGAGCAGTTCTTC
CSASHRESEQFF
>TRBV20-1|.|few|TRBJ2-5
TGCAGTGCTGGGCGAGTGGGAGTTGGAGAAGAGACCCAGTACTTC
CSAGRVGVGEETQYF
>TRBV11-2|TRBD2|.|TRBJ2-3
TGTGCCAGCAGCCGCTTGACCGGGACTAGCGGGAGAGCAGATACGCAGTATTTT
CASSRLTGTSGRADTQYF
>TRBV19|TRBD2|.|TRBJ2-1
TGTGCCAGTAGTAGGAGGCTAGCGGACCCTAGCCAGTTCTTC
CASSRRLADPSQFF
>TRBV20-1|TRBD2|.|TRBJ2-1
TGCAGCGACAGGATTGGGACTAGTGACAATGAGCAGTTCTTC
CSDRIGTSDNEQFF
>TRBV28|.|few|TRBJ1-5
TGTGCCAGCAGTGCCCCATGGGGACAGCCCCAGCATTTT
CASSAPWGQPQHF
>TRBV7-3|TRBD2|.|TRBJ2-3
TGTGCCAGCAGCCCAGGACTAGCGTACACAGATACGCAGTATTTT
CASSPGLAYTDTQYF
>TRBV30|.|.|TRBJ2-7
TGTGCCTGGAGTCAGACCGCCTACGAGCAGTACTTC
CAWSQTAYEQYF
>TRBV29-1|.|few|TRBJ2-3
TGCAGCGTTGATCCTAGCACAGATACGCAGTATTTT
CSVDPSTDTQYF
>TRBV29-1|TRBD2|many|TRBJ2-1
TGCAGCGTTGGGCAACTAGCGGGAGGGAATGAGCAGTTCTTC
CSVGQLAGGNEQFF
>TRBV20-1|.|few|TRBJ2-5
TGCAGTGCTACTATACAGGGCCCAGAGACCCAGTACTTC
CSATIQGPETQYF
>TRBV20-1|TRBD2|.|TRBJ2-4
TGCAGTGAGTGGGGGGGACTCCCCCACATTCAGTACTTC
CSEWGGLPHIQYF
>TRBV28|TRBD2|many|TRBJ2-5
TGTGCCAGCAGTTGGAATAGCGGGATGACCCAAGAGACCCAGTACTTC
CASSWNSGMTQETQYF
>TRBV5-1|TRBD2|.|TRBJ2-4
TGCGCCAGCACCCTTGGTACGGCTAGCGGCGGGAACATTCAGTACTTC
CASTLGTASGGNIQYF
>TRBV12-3/TRBV12-4|TRBD2|.|TRBJ2-1
TGTGCCAGCAGTCCGAGCGGGAGGGCCCGGAATGAGCAGTTCTTC
CASSPSGRARNEQFF
>TRBV20-1|TRBD2|.|TRBJ2-1
TGCAGTGCTAGGACTAGCGGGAGGGCCGAGCAGTTCTTC
CSARTSGRAEQFF
>TRBV29-1|.|many|TRBJ2-7
TGCAGCGTTGGACTTTCGAGGGGTCCCTACGAGCAGTACTTC
CSVGLSRGPYEQYF
>TRBV9|TRBD1|many|TRBJ2-2
TGTGCCAGCAGCGTAGCCGAGAGGGGGCGAACCGGGGAGCTGTTTTTT
CASSVAERGRTGELFF
>TRBV28|.|.|TRBJ1-5
TGTGCCAGCAGTCCTACCTCCGGGCTCCAGAATCAGCCCCAGCATTTT
CASSPTSGLQNQPQHF
>TRBV20-1|.|many|TRBJ2-7
TGCAGTGCTAGAGATAGGGTATGGGGAGAGCAGTACTTC
CSARDRVWGEQYF
>TRBV19|.|.|TRBJ2-2
TGTGCCAGTAGTGCAGTCGCAGTGACCGGGGAGCTGTTTTTT
CASSAVAVTGELFF
>TRBV4-3|.|many|TRBJ2-2
TGCGCCAGCAGCCAACATTGGAACGGGGAGCTGTTTTTT
CASSQHWNGELFF
>TRBV12-3/TRBV12-4|.|.|TRBJ2-1
TGTGCCAGCAGTTTAGCTCGGGATTCTAGAGGGGAGCAGTTCTTC
CASSLARDSRGEQFF
>TRBV20-1|TRBD1|.|TRBJ2-7
TGCAGTGCTAGAGTTCAGGGGGCCATTCACTACGAGCAGTACTTC
CSARVQGAIHYEQYF
>TRBV5-1|TRBD2|.|TRBJ2-1
TGCGCCAGCAGCTTGCGTAGCGGGGGGGAAAATGAGCAGTTCTTC
CASSLRSGGENEQFF
>TRBV18|TRBD2|few|TRBJ2-7
TGTGCCAGCTCACCACCGCGACTAGCGGGCATCTCCTACGAGCAGTACTTC
CASSPPRLAGISYEQYF